This is a list of T cell receptor beta chains from one sample in a study of cytomegalovirus exposure and HLA in healthy donors. Assay used: immunoSEQ multiplex PCR; TCRdb lists only in-frame clones, some missing. The sample has about 140,000 clones, 77% seen once. The specimen was PBMCs. The receptors originated from a woman aged 45 to 65 in good health and CMV-seronegative. Each CDR3 is given with its conserved first and last residue. A D gene is named only where the DNA matches it firmly. The listing skips clone size in some rows; elsewhere it reads once, few, many or a size class.

abundance	v_gene	d_gene	j_gene	CDR3nt	CDR3aa
.	TRBV15	.	TRBJ1-5	TGTGCCACCAGCAGAGACAGGCGTAGTCAGCCCCAGCATTTT	CATSRDRRSQPQHF
.	TRBV30	.	TRBJ1-2	TGTGCCTGGAGTAGTGAGGGCGTGGGAGGCTACACCTTC	CAWSSEGVGGYTF
.	TRBV6-1	.	TRBJ2-1	TGTGCCAGCAGTGAATTGCTAGCAGGCTACAATGAGCAGTTCTTC	CASSELLAGYNEQFF
.	TRBV10-1	.	TRBJ1-2	TGCGCCAGCACCGAGCCCCCTTCAGGGATAGCTAACTATGGCTACACCTTC	CASTEPPSGIANYGYTF
once	TRBV2	TRBD1	TRBJ2-7	TGTGCCAGCAGTGATCCGGGACAGGCCACCTACGAGCAGTACTTC	CASSDPGQATYEQYF
.	TRBV5-1	.	TRBJ2-7	TGCGCCAGCAGCTTGGCCGGACACACGAGCTCCTACGAGCAGTACTTC	CASSLAGHTSSYEQYF
once	TRBV9	TRBD1	TRBJ2-1	TGTGCCAGCAGCGTATCCGGACGGACAGGGTTCAACAATGAGCAGTTCTTC	CASSVSGRTGFNNEQFF
.	TRBV7-8	TRBD1	TRBJ2-7	TGTGCCAGCAGCCCGGACAGGGGACCTCCCTACGAGCAGTACTTC	CASSPDRGPPYEQYF
.	TRBV5-4	TRBD1	TRBJ1-5	TGTGCCAGCAGCTTGGAAGGGACAGGTACTTACAATCAGCCCCAGCATTTT	CASSLEGTGTYNQPQHF
once	TRBV4-1	.	TRBJ1-1	TGCGCCAGCAGCCAAGTACGGGGTCGGGCTTTCTTT	CASSQVRGRAFF
.	TRBV7-9	.	TRBJ2-7	TGTGCCAGCAGCTTAGTTTCGGACTCGGGGGTCTACGAGCAGTACTTC	CASSLVSDSGVYEQYF
.	TRBV15	.	TRBJ2-2	TGTGCCACCAGCTTCAACTCGAACACCGGGGAGCTGTTTTTT	CATSFNSNTGELFF
.	TRBV2	.	TRBJ2-1	TGTGCCAGCAGTCTGAGCGGGCGGGAGCAGTTCTTC	CASSLSGREQFF
.	TRBV5-1	TRBD1	TRBJ2-1	TGCGCCAGCAGCTCATCAGACAGGGGGAATCGCAATGAGCAGTTCTTC	CASSSSDRGNRNEQFF
.	TRBV27	.	TRBJ1-4	TGTGCCAGCAGTTTATTAGGCGGGGTCGAAGGGGAAAAACTGTTTTTT	CASSLLGGVEGEKLFF
.	TRBV5-6	.	TRBJ2-3	TGTGCCAGCAGCTTGGGGAGATTAGCAGATACGCAGTATTTT	CASSLGRLADTQYF
once	TRBV2	.	TRBJ2-1	TGTGCCAGCAGTGTTCACAGGGTCAATGAGCAGTTCTTC	CASSVHRVNEQFF
few	TRBV29-1	.	TRBJ1-1	TGCAGCGTTGACGGGCTCGGACAGGAAGCTTTCTTT	CSVDGLGQEAFF
.	TRBV7-9	.	TRBJ1-2	TGTGCCAGCAGCCCGTCTTTCGGACTGGGCTATGGCTACACCTTC	CASSPSFGLGYGYTF
.	TRBV29-1	TRBD1	TRBJ1-4	TGCAGCGTGGCCGACAGGGGGACTAATGAAAAACTGTTTTTT	CSVADRGTNEKLFF
.	TRBV2	TRBD2	TRBJ2-7	TGTGCCAGCAGTGAACCTGGCGGGGGGAGGTCCTACGAGCAGTACTTC	CASSEPGGGRSYEQYF
.	TRBV5-1	TRBD2	TRBJ2-1	TGCGCCAGCAGCGCGACTAGCGGGGGGGTCTACAATGAGCAGTTCTTC	CASSATSGGVYNEQFF
.	TRBV9	TRBD1	TRBJ1-2	TGTGCCAGCAGCCCCCGACAGGGGCTCCACATAAACTATGGCTACACCTTC	CASSPRQGLHINYGYTF
.	TRBV28	.	TRBJ1-1	TGTGCCAGCAGTTTAGGCCTAGTAGACCTAGGGGAGGTAGGCACTGAAGCTTTCTTT	CASSLGLVDLGEVGTEAFF
few	TRBV5-1	TRBD1	TRBJ2-7	TGCGCCAGCAGCTGGACAGGGGGATCGGCGGGGTACGAGCAGTACTTC	CASSWTGGSAGYEQYF
few	TRBV10-3	.	TRBJ1-2	TGTGCCATCAGTGAGTCACAGGGTAATGGCTACACCTTC	CAISESQGNGYTF
.	TRBV7-9	.	TRBJ2-3	TGTGCCAGCAGCTTAGCTAGCGGAGTTCGCACAGATACGCAGTATTTT	CASSLASGVRTDTQYF
.	TRBV2	TRBD1	TRBJ1-2	TGTGTCTCGCGGGTGACAGGGGGCTTTGGCTACACCTTC	CVSRVTGGFGYTF
.	TRBV6-1	.	TRBJ1-1	TGTGCCAGCAGTCTATTTGTAGCGAACACTGAGGCTTTCTTT	CASSLFVANTEAFF
.	TRBV18	.	TRBJ1-2	TGTGCCAGCTCACCTGGGAGGTCGGGATATGGCTACACCTTC	CASSPGRSGYGYTF
.	TRBV7-9	.	TRBJ1-2	TGTGCCAGCGAAAGTACCAGGAAGGATGGCTACACCTTC	CASESTRKDGYTF
few	TRBV19	TRBD1	TRBJ2-2	TGTGCCAGTAGTACACCGGGACAGCCGCTTACCGGGGAGCTGTTTTTT	CASSTPGQPLTGELFF
.	TRBV28	.	TRBJ1-2	TGTGCCACAGGGTACAACTATGGCTACACCTTC	CATGYNYGYTF
once	TRBV28	.	TRBJ1-2	TGTGCCAGCAGTCCGGACACGTACTATGGCTACACCTTC	CASSPDTYYGYTF
.	TRBV7-2	.	TRBJ2-5	TGTGCCAGCAGCCCTACTAGAGGGGAGACCCAGTACTTC	CASSPTRGETQYF
.	TRBV29-1	.	TRBJ2-3	TGCAGCGTATCAACTATCCTCGGTCGTGGGTCGTATTTT	CSVSTILGRGSYF
.	TRBV18	.	TRBJ1-3	TGTGCCAGCTCACCCCTCCAAGGGAGGGGTAATGGAAACACCATATATTTT	CASSPLQGRGNGNTIYF
.	TRBV19	TRBD1	TRBJ1-4	TGTGCCAGTAGTAATCCGGGACAGGGCAGTGAAAAACTGTTTTTT	CASSNPGQGSEKLFF
.	TRBV13	TRBD1	TRBJ2-3	TGTGCCAGCAGTCCGACAGGGGATACGCAGTATTTT	CASSPTGDTQYF
.	TRBV30	.	TRBJ2-7	TGTGCCTGGAGTGACGGTGGCTACGAGCAGTACTTC	CAWSDGGYEQYF
once	TRBV5-5	TRBD1	TRBJ1-5	TGTGCCAGCAGCCTTAGGACAGGGGGTAGCAATCAGCCCCAGCATTTT	CASSLRTGGSNQPQHF
.	TRBV15	.	TRBJ1-5	TGTGCCACCAGCCGATCAGTGGGGGCGGGTCAGCCCCAGCATTTT	CATSRSVGAGQPQHF
.	TRBV28	.	TRBJ1-2	TGTGCCAGCAGTCCCCCATTCCCATCAGGGGATGGCTACACCTTC	CASSPPFPSGDGYTF
.	TRBV5-1	TRBD1	TRBJ1-2	TGCGCCAGCAGCCCTACAGGGGGCGGTAGTGGTGGCTACACCTTC	CASSPTGGGSGGYTF
once	TRBV27	TRBD1	TRBJ1-5	TGTGCCAGCAGTCGGGACAGAAATCAGCCCCAGCATTTT	CASSRDRNQPQHF
.	TRBV19	TRBD1	TRBJ1-1	TGTGCCAGTAGTATAGCCTGGACAGGCGGAGCTTTCTTT	CASSIAWTGGAFF
.	TRBV4-2	TRBD1	TRBJ1-5	TGTGCCAGCAGCCAACAGGGACAGGAACGCGTTAGCAATCAGCCCCAGCATTTT	CASSQQGQERVSNQPQHF
.	TRBV7-2	TRBD1	TRBJ1-4	TGTGCCAGCAGCGGAGACAGGGGGGACGAAAAACTGTTTTTT	CASSGDRGDEKLFF
.	TRBV7-9	.	TRBJ1-6	TGTGCCAGCAGTCCGGGGAATTCACCCCTCCACTTT	CASSPGNSPLHF
.	TRBV5-1	.	TRBJ2-7	TGCGCCAGCAGCTTGGCCAGGGGTTCCTACGAGCAGTACTTC	CASSLARGSYEQYF
.	TRBV13	TRBD1	TRBJ2-1	TGTGCCAGCAGCTTAGGACAGGGGGCTTTAAATGAGCAGTTCTTC	CASSLGQGALNEQFF
.	TRBV5-6	TRBD1	TRBJ2-1	TGTGCCAGCAGCCGTCCCCCCGGGACAGGGCACTACAATGAGCAGTTCTTC	CASSRPPGTGHYNEQFF
.	TRBV6-1	.	TRBJ2-1	TGTGCCAGCAGTGTAACAGGCCCCTACAATGAGCAGTTCTTC	CASSVTGPYNEQFF